A selection of T cell receptor beta chains follows, all from one sample in a study of blood T cell repertoires in COVID-19. Assay used: immunoSEQ multiplex PCR; TCRdb lists only in-frame clones, some missing. The sample has hundreds of thousands of clones, 82% seen once; the top ten hold nearly 5%. The sample consisted of peripheral blood. The origin of the receptors is a woman older than 75 with active or convalescent COVID-19. Both conserved end residues are part of each CDR3. Each record gives: V gene, J gene, D gene, CDR3 protein, CDR3 DNA. The D gene is left open where the match is weak.

v_call: TRBV28
j_call: TRBJ1-1
d_call: .
cdr3_aa: CASSLRQGHTEAFF
cdr3_nt: TGTGCCAGCAGTTTAAGGCAGGGTCACACTGAAGCTTTCTTT

v_call: TRBV9
j_call: TRBJ2-7
d_call: .
cdr3_aa: CASSVGGHLHLEQYF
cdr3_nt: TGTGCCAGCAGCGTAGGAGGGCACCTACATCTCGAGCAGTACTTC

v_call: TRBV6-4
j_call: TRBJ2-7
d_call: TRBD2
cdr3_aa: CASSDSTPAGAHPPYEQYF
cdr3_nt: TGTGCCAGCAGTGACTCGACACCGGCGGGAGCCCACCCCCCCTACGAGCAGTACTTC

v_call: TRBV23-1
j_call: TRBJ2-1
d_call: .
cdr3_aa: CANHWRGRWHEQFF
cdr3_nt: TGCGCAAACCACTGGAGGGGGCGCTGGCATGAGCAGTTCTTC

v_call: TRBV2
j_call: TRBJ1-1
d_call: TRBD1
cdr3_aa: CASSESPGQEGEAFF
cdr3_nt: TGTGCCAGCAGTGAATCACCGGGACAGGAAGGTGAAGCTTTCTTT

v_call: TRBV5-8
j_call: TRBJ2-5
d_call: TRBD2
cdr3_aa: CASSFGLAGGPQETQYF
cdr3_nt: TGTGCCAGCAGCTTCGGGCTAGCGGGGGGGCCTCAGGAGACCCAGTACTTC

v_call: TRBV30
j_call: TRBJ1-2
d_call: .
cdr3_aa: CAWSPGLSPGYTF
cdr3_nt: TGTGCCTGGAGTCCCGGTCTATCCCCCGGCTACACCTTC

v_call: TRBV29-1
j_call: TRBJ1-2
d_call: .
cdr3_aa: CSVADGDSSGYTF
cdr3_nt: TGCAGCGTCGCGGACGGGGACTCGAGTGGCTACACCTTC

v_call: TRBV9
j_call: TRBJ2-5
d_call: .
cdr3_aa: CASSVDRYGTQYF
cdr3_nt: TGTGCCAGCAGCGTAGATCGGTACGGGACCCAGTACTTC

v_call: TRBV28
j_call: TRBJ1-6
d_call: .
cdr3_aa: CASSTGQDNSPLHF
cdr3_nt: TGTGCCAGCAGTACGGGACAAGACAATTCACCCCTCCACTTT